This TCR beta chain comes out of a study of CD8 T cells in ankylosing spondylitis. Points from the study as a whole: Past studies reported some motif variants in reactive arthritis synovial fluid and blood.

In the case of this clonotype: The antigen remains undetermined.

TCRdb fed the 5' RACE reads into MiXCR, producing one record per CDR3 protein. The data show 300,000 to 350,000 distinct CDR3 sequences, around 20% seen once. V was trimmed by 6 bases and J by 0 bases, leaving 12 bases between them. This CDR3 region has 14 residues. The receptor comes from a female donor with ankylosing spondylitis or in good health (not recorded which). The chain has TRBV12-3 or TRBV12-4 and TRBJ2-7, with D possibly being TRBD1 (5 bases). The sequencing sample was made of blood, either unsorted or a sorted T cell fraction (not recorded which). CDR3: CASSKTESSYEQYF. The CDR3 DNA sequence: TGTGCCAGCAGCAAGACAGAGAGCTCCTACGAGCAGTACTTC.